This paragraph reports one T cell receptor (beta chain). What it binds is not known. The V gene's germline CDR1 is MNHEY and CDR2 SMNVEV (reference sequence). Trimming took off 6 bases at V and 1 base at J, with 13 bases between the two ends. CDR3 length: 16 residues. The repertoire was sequenced with immunoSEQ multiplex PCR; TCRdb's copy has only in-frame clones and lacks some. The sample yields 180,000 or so clones, around 90% seen once. The sample comes from a study of T cell responses to AZD1222 COVID-19 vaccine. Study findings and constraints: White British ancestry dominated among donors, who included more females, and clonal diversity was possibly underestimated.

The source was peripheral blood, collected on day 0 of AZD1222 vaccination. The rearrangement uses TRBV27 and TRBJ2-6; D tentatively reads TRBD1 or TRBD2 (5 bases each). This clonotype originated in an adult in good health. The CDR3 DNA reads TGTGCCAGCAGGAGGGGTCAGAGTTCTGGGGCCAACGTCCTGACTTTC. This gives the protein CASRRGQSSGANVLTF.